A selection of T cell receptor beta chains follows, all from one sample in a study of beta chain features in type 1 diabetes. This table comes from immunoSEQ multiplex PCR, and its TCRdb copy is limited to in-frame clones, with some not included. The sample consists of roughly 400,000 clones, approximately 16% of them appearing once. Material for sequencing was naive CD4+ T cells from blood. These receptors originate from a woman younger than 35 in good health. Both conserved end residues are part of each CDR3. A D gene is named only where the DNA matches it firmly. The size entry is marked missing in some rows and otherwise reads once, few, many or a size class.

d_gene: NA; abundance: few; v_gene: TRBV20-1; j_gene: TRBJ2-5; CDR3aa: CSAFHQKTQYF; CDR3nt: TGCAGTGCTTTTCACCAGAAGACCCAGTACTTC
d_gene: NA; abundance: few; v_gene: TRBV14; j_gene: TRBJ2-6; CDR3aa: CASSLGGAGANVLTF; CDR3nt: TGTGCCAGCAGCCTAGGGGGGGCTGGGGCCAACGTCCTGACTTTC
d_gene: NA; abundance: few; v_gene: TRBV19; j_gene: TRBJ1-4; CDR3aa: CASRPLGQMNEKLFF; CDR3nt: TGTGCCAGTAGACCTCTCGGACAGATGAATGAAAAACTGTTTTTT
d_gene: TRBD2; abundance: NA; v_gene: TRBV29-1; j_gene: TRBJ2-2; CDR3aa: CSALAGGPRAGELFF; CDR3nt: TGCAGCGCCTTAGCGGGAGGGCCTAGGGCCGGGGAGCTGTTTTTT
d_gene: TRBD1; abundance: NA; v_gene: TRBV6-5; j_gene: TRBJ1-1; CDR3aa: CASSSYGQAATEAFF; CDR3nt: TGTGCCAGCAGTTCCTACGGACAGGCGGCAACTGAAGCTTTCTTT
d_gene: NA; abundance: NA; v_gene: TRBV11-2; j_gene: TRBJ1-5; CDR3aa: CASSPRGGGVDQPQHF; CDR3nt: TGTGCCAGCAGCCCCCGGGGTGGGGGGGTCGATCAGCCCCAGCATTTT
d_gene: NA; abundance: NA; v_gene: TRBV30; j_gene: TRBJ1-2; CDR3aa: CAWSPSGGSVYGYTF; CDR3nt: TGTGCCTGGAGCCCTAGCGGGGGGTCTGTCTATGGCTACACCTTC
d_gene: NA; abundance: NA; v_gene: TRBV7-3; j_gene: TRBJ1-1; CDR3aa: CASSSIGGRGGTEAFF; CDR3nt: TGTGCCAGCAGCTCAATAGGAGGGAGAGGAGGCACTGAAGCTTTCTTT
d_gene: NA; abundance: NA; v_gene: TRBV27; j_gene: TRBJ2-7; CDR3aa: CASSPRLSYEQYF; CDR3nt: TGTGCCAGCAGTCCACGACTGAGCTACGAGCAGTACTTC
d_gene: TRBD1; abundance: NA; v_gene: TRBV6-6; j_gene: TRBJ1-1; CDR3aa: CASSYVSGQMNTEAFF; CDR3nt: TGTGCCAGCAGTTACGTATCGGGACAGATGAACACTGAAGCTTTCTTT
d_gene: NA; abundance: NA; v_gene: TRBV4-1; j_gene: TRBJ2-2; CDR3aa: CASSQRIQGSNTGELFF; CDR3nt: TGCGCCAGCAGCCAAAGGATTCAGGGCTCGAACACCGGGGAGCTGTTTTTT
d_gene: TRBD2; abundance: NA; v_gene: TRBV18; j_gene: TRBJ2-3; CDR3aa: CASSPPSGRRTDTQYF; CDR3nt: TGTGCCAGCTCGCCTCCTAGCGGGAGAAGAACAGATACGCAGTATTTT
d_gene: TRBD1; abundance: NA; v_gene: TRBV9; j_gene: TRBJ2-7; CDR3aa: CASSVWDSASYEQYF; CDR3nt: TGTGCCAGCAGCGTATGGGACAGCGCGTCCTACGAGCAGTACTTC
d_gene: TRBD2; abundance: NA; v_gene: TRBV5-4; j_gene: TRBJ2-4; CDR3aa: CASSPGLAGDIQYF; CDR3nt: TGTGCCAGCAGCCCCGGACTAGCGGGAGACATTCAGTACTTC
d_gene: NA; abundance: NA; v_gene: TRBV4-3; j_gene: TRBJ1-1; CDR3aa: CASSQDGTGGTEAFF; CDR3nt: TGCGCCAGCAGCCAAGATGGGACCGGGGGCACTGAAGCTTTCTTT
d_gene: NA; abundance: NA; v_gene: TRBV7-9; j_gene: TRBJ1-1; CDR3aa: CASSLIDGSGAFF; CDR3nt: TGTGCCAGCAGCCTTATCGACGGGTCGGGGGCTTTCTTT
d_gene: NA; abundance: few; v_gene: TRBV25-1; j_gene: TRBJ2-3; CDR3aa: CASSELTGLTDTQYF; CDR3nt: TGTGCCAGCAGTGAATTAACAGGGCTCACAGATACGCAGTATTTT
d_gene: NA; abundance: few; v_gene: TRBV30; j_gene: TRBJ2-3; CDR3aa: CAWSVGHQGNSDTQYF; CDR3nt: TGTGCCTGGAGTGTCGGGCACCAGGGGAATTCAGATACGCAGTATTTT
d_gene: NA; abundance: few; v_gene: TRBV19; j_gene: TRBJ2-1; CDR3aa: CASSDQRSYNEQFF; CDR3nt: TGTGCCAGTAGTGACCAGCGGTCCTACAATGAGCAGTTCTTC
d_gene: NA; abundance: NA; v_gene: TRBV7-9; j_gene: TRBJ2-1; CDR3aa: CASSPNPGLGYNEQFF; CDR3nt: TGTGCCAGCAGCCCCAACCCGGGACTGGGGTACAATGAGCAGTTCTTC
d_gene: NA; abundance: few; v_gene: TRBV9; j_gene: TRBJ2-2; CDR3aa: CASSVAWRANTGELFF; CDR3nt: TGTGCCAGCAGCGTAGCGTGGAGGGCGAACACCGGGGAGCTGTTTTTT
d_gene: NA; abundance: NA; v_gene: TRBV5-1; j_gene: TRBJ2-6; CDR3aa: CASSLESGGSGANVLTF; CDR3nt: TGCGCCAGCAGCTTGGAGTCCGGGGGTTCTGGGGCCAACGTCCTGACTTTC
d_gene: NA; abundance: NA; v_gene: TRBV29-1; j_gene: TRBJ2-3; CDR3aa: CSVAPMTDTQYF; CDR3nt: TGCAGCGTTGCCCCAATGACAGATACGCAGTATTTT
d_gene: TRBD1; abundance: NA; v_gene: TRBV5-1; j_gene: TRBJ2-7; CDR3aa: CASSSRDRGYEQYF; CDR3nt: TGCGCCAGCAGCTCCCGGGACAGGGGCTACGAGCAGTACTTC
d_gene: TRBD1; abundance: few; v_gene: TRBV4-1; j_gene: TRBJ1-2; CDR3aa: CASSQSIGQGIYTF; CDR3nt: TGCGCCAGCAGCCAATCAATAGGACAGGGGATTTACACCTTC
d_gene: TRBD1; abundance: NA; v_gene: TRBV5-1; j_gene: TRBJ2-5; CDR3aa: CASCLGTGDGTQYF; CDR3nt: TGCGCCAGCTGCCTCGGGACAGGGGATGGGACCCAGTACTTC
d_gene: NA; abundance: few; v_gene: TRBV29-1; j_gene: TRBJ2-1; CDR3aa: CSVRGASDYNEQFF; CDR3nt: TGCAGCGTGCGGGGAGCGTCAGATTACAATGAGCAGTTCTTC
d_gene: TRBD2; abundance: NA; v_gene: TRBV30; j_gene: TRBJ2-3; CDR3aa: CAWIRLAGFTDTQYF; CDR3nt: TGTGCCTGGATTCGGCTAGCGGGATTCACAGATACGCAGTATTTT
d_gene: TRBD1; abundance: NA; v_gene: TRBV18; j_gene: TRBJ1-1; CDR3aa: CASSPGQHTEAFF; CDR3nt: TGTGCCAGCTCACCGGGACAGCACACTGAAGCTTTCTTT
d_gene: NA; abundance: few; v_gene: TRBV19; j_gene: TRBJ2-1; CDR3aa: CASSPFSGGPYNEQFF; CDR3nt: TGTGCCAGTAGTCCCTTCAGCGGAGGCCCCTACAATGAGCAGTTCTTC
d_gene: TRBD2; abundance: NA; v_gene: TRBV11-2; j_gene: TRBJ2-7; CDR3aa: CASSSPGGVYEQYF; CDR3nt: TGTGCCAGCAGCTCCCCGGGGGGGGTCTACGAGCAGTACTTC
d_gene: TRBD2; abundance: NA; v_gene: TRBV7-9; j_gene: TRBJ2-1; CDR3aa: CASSQESGRSYNEQFF; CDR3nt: TGCGCCAGCAGCCAAGAGAGCGGGAGAAGCTACAATGAGCAGTTCTTC
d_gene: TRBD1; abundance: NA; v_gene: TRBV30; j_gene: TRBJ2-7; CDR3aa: CAVGTGGYEQYF; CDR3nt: TGTGCCGTTGGGACAGGGGGGTATGAGCAGTACTTC
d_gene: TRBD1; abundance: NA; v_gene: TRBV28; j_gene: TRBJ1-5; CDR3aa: CASTLGQGRVQPQHF; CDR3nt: TGTGCCAGCACCCTAGGACAGGGAAGGGTTCAGCCCCAGCATTTT
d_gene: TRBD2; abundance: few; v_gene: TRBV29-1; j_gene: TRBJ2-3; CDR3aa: CSGGGREGISTQYF; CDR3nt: TGCAGCGGCGGTGGGCGGGAGGGTATTAGTACGCAGTATTTT
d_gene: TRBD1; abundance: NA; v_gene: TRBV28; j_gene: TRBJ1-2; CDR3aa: CASSPQTGPSLMGYTF; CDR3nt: TGTGCCAGCAGTCCCCAGACAGGGCCGTCCTTAATGGGCTACACCTTC
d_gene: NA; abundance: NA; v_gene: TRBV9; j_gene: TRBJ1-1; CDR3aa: CASSSRREDTEVFF; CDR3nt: TGTGCCAGCAGCTCCCGCAGGGAGGACACTGAAGTTTTCTTT
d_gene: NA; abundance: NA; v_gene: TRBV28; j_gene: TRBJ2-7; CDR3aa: CASKRTGNSYEQYF; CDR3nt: TGTGCCAGCAAGCGGACGGGGAATTCCTACGAGCAGTACTTC
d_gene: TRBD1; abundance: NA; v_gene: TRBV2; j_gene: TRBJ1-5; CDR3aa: CASIRDSGNQPQHF; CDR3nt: TGTGCCAGCATTCGGGACAGTGGAAATCAGCCCCAGCATTTT
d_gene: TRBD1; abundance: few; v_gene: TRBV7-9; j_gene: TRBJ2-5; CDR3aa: CASSFAGTGETQYF; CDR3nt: TGTGCCAGCAGTTTCGCAGGGACAGGGGAGACCCAGTACTTC
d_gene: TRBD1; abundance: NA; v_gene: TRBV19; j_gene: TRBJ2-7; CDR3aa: CASSTGQGIFYEQYF; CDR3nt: TGTGCCAGTAGTACGGGACAGGGAATTTTCTACGAGCAGTACTTC
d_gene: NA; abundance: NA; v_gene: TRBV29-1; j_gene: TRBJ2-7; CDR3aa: CSVAGNPSYEQYF; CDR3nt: TGCAGCGTTGCAGGGAACCCCTCCTACGAGCAGTACTTC
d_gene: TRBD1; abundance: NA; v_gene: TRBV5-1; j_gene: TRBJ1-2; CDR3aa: CASSFQGAGYGYTF; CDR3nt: TGCGCCAGCAGCTTTCAGGGGGCCGGGTATGGCTACACCTTC
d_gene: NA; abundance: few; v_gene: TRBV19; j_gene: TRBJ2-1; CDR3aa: CASSAPLGEQFF; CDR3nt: TGTGCCAGTAGTGCCCCCCTGGGCGAGCAGTTCTTC
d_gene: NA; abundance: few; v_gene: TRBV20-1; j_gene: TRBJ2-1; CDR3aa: CSATRLNEQFF; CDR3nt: TGCAGTGCTACTAGGCTCAATGAGCAGTTCTTC
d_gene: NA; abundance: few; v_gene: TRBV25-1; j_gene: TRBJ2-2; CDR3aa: CASSGPPNTGELFF; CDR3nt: TGTGCCAGCAGTGGGCCACCGAACACCGGGGAGCTGTTTTTT
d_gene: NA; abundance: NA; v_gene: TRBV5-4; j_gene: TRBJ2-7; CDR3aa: CASSPGQSYEQYF; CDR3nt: TGTGCCAGCAGCCCCGGACAGTCCTACGAGCAGTACTTC
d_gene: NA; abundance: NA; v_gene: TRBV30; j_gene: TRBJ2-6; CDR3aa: CAWSGVSGANVLTF; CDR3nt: TGTGCCTGGAGTGGCGTGTCTGGGGCCAACGTCCTGACTTTC
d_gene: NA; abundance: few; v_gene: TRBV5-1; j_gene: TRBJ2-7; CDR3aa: CASSRGTATYEQYF; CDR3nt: TGCGCCAGCAGCCGCGGGACAGCTACCTACGAGCAGTACTTC
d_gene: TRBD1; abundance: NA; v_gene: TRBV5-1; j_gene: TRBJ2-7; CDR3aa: CASSLASGGYEQYF; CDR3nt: TGCGCCAGCAGCTTGGCGTCAGGGGGATACGAGCAGTACTTC
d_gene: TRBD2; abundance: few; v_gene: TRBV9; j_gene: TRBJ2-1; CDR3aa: CASSPLGSGISYNEQFF; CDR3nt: TGTGCCAGCAGCCCCTTGGGTAGCGGGATTTCCTACAATGAGCAGTTCTTC
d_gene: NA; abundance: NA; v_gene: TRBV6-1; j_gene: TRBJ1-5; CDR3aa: CASRTTVNSNQPQHF; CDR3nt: TGTGCCAGCAGGACGACAGTTAATAGCAATCAGCCCCAGCATTTT
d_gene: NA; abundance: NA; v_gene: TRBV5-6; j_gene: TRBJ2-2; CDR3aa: CASSLPGSPLGGELFF; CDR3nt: TGTGCCAGCAGCTTGCCCGGGTCACCCCTCGGAGGGGAGCTGTTTTTT
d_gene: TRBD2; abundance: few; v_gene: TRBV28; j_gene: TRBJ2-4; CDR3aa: CATGLGRDIQYF; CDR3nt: TGTGCCACTGGACTAGGTCGGGACATTCAGTACTTC
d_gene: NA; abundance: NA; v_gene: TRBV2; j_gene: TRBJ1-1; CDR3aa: CASRPTRNTEAFF; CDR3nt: TGTGCCAGCAGACCCACAAGGAACACTGAAGCTTTCTTT
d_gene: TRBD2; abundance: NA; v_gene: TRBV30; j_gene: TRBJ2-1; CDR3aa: CAWSSVAGSYNEQFF; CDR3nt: TGTGCCTGGAGCTCAGTAGCGGGCTCCTACAATGAGCAGTTCTTC
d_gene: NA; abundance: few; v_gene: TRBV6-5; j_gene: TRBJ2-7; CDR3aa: CASSYRGEQYF; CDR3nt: TGTGCCAGCAGTTACAGGGGCGAGCAGTACTTC
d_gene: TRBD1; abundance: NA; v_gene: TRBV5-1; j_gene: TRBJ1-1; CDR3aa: CASSLLDREAFF; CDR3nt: TGCGCCAGCAGCTTACTGGACAGGGAAGCTTTCTTT
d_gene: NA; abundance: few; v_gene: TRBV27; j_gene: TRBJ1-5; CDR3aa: CASSLTGNQPQHF; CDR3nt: TGTGCCAGCAGTTTAACAGGGAATCAGCCCCAGCATTTT